This T cell receptor beta chain emerged from a study of T cell responses to AZD1222 COVID-19 vaccine. Notes on this clone: What it binds is not known.

Study conclusions and caveats: As reported, nearly half of all spike-specific TCRs target variant regions that are unmutated.

The protocol was immunoSEQ multiplex PCR, while the TCRdb copy is restricted to in-frame clones and leaves out a portion. This sample carries 120,000 to 150,000 clones, 70% to 90% of them seen once, and the ten largest clones take 2.5% to 3%. CDR1 and CDR2 from the germline V gene are MDHEN and SYDVKM. With V trimmed by 6 bases and J by 6 bases, 9 bases remained unmatched. The CDR3 is made up of 15 amino acids. This sample comprised peripheral blood, obtained on day 0 of AZD1222 vaccination. The clonotype originates from an adult in good health. J is TRBJ1-5 and V is TRBV28; 9 nucleotides line up with TRBD1. For the CDR3, the DNA is TGTGCCAGCAGCCTCGGGACAGGGAGGACTCAGCCCCAGCATTTT. Translated: CASSLGTGRTQPQHF. The full variable domain, in which reference TRBV28 and TRBJ1-5 provide the parts outside the CDR3, is DVKVTQSSRYLVKRTGEKVFLECVQDMDHENMFWYRQDPGLGLRLIYFSYDVKMKEKGDIPEGYSVSREKKERFSLILESASTNQTSMYLCASSLGTGRTQPQHFGDGTRLSIL.